Sequencing of this T cell receptor (beta chain) was carried out in a study of cytomegalovirus exposure and HLA in healthy donors. General study results and limits: The authors later found TCR association rates varying by HLA locus, with DRB1 most and HLA-C fewest. There were some public TCRs occurring in many donors, but most TCR sequences were rare. An apparent linkage of common viral pathogens to several of the most significant clusters emerged in a later analysis. Some V segments, including TRBV6-2 and TRBV6-3, were excluded as indistinguishable.

60 Vbeta and 13 Jbeta primers were used in PCR. The table came from immunoSEQ multiplex PCR; TCRdb's copy has only in-frame clones and leaves some out. The sample has about 130,000 clones, 65% to 85% seen once. As for this clone: The antigen is unknown.

Per the germline V gene, CDR1 is GTSNPN and CDR2 is SVGIG (reference sequence). There are 15 residues in the CDR3. Germline trimming cut 3 bases from V and 4 bases from J; bases unmatched to any gene: 8. Sequencing was carried out using PBMCs. The rearrangement joins TRBV30 to TRBJ1-4, with TRBD1 identical over 7 bases. The clonotype originates from a boy between 10 and 17 years old in good health and CMV-seronegative. Here the CDR3 DNA reads TGTGCCTGGAGGGCAGGGACAGCCGTTAATGAAAAACTGTTTTTT. Amino acid sequence: CAWRAGTAVNEKLFF.